A selection of T cell receptor beta chains follows, all from one sample in a study of blood T cells in healthy people across ages. TCRdb analysed the 5' RACE reads with MiXCR anew, one entry per CDR3 protein. The sample yields fewer than 1,000,000 distinct CDR3 sequences, 40% to 50% seen once. Sequencing was performed on blood. These receptors all come from a man aged 60 to 75 in good health. Both conserved end residues are part of each CDR3. A D gene is named only where the DNA matches it firmly. The listing skips clone size in some rows; elsewhere it reads once, few, many or a size class.

18	TRBD2	few	TRBJ2-3	TRBV7-3	TGTGCCAGCAGCCCGTCAACTAGCGGGGGCCGGAGCACAGATACGCAGTATTTT	CASSPSTSGGRSTDTQYF
20	TRBD2	-	TRBJ2-1	TRBV6-2/TRBV6-3	TGTGCCAGCAGTTACGAGAGGCTAGCGGGGGAAATACTGCTAGACAATGAGCAGTTCTTC	CASSYERLAGEILLDNEQFF
14	TRBD1	-	TRBJ1-2	TRBV5-1	TGCGCCAGCAGCTTAGGGACAGGGAGCGATGGCTACACCTTC	CASSLGTGSDGYTF
15	-	few	TRBJ2-5	TRBV29-1	TGCAGCGTTGTTCCAGGGACCGGGTCCCAAGAGACCCAGTACTTC	CSVVPGTGSQETQYF
14	-	few	TRBJ1-4	TRBV6-5	TGTGCCAGCAGTTACGGGCAGGGTTATGAAAAACTGTTTTTT	CASSYGQGYEKLFF
14	TRBD1	-	TRBJ2-2	TRBV6-1	TGTGCCAGCAGGACAGGGGGCTACACCGGGGAGCTGTTTTTT	CASRTGGYTGELFF
18	-	-	TRBJ1-5	TRBV7-9	TGTGCCAGCAGCAAGGCCGGGACTGACCGACTTAGCAATCAGCCCCAGCATTTT	CASSKAGTDRLSNQPQHF
14	-	-	TRBJ1-1	TRBV6-5	TGTGCCAGCAGTTACAGACACCAGAACACTGAAGCTTTCTTT	CASSYRHQNTEAFF
14	-	-	TRBJ2-1	TRBV28	TGTGCCAGCAGTGTTCCGGAGTCCTACAATGAGCAGTTCTTC	CASSVPESYNEQFF
13	-	once	TRBJ1-1	TRBV6-5	TGTGCCAGCAGATCTAGGGGGAACACTGAAGCTTTCTTT	CASRSRGNTEAFF
17	-	-	TRBJ1-3	TRBV7-6	TGTGCCAGCAGCTTAGTTGCCACCGGTGTCTCTGGAAACACCATATATTTT	CASSLVATGVSGNTIYF
11	-	few	TRBJ1-2	TRBV28	TGTGCCAGCAGTTCGACCTATGGCTACACCTTC	CASSSTYGYTF
15	-	-	TRBJ2-2	TRBV7-2	TGTGCCAGCAGCTTAGTTGGGGGGGACATCGGGGAGCTGTTTTTT	CASSLVGGDIGELFF
16	TRBD2	-	TRBJ2-1	TRBV5-1	TGCGCCAGCAGCTTGCAAGCGGGGCTATCCTACAATGAGCAGTTCTTC	CASSLQAGLSYNEQFF
14	-	few	TRBJ1-1	TRBV12-3/TRBV12-4	TGTGCCAGCAGTTTAAGCGAAGGGAACACTGAAGCTTTCTTT	CASSLSEGNTEAFF
15	TRBD1	few	TRBJ2-7	TRBV20-1	TGCAGTGCTAGGCCCCCGGGACAGCCCTCCTACGAGCAGTACTTC	CSARPPGQPSYEQYF
19	TRBD2	many	TRBJ2-5	TRBV7-2	TGTGCCAGCAGCACACCCTTGGCTAGCGGGGGGGCGGTCGGTGAGACCCAGTACTTC	CASSTPLASGGAVGETQYF
16	TRBD2	-	TRBJ2-1	TRBV10-3	TGTGCCACCGCACTAGCGGGGGCCAGCTCCTACAATGAGCAGTTCTTC	CATALAGASSYNEQFF
18	-	few	TRBJ1-2	TRBV7-3	TGTGCCAGCAGCTTACCGGGACGCGAGGGATTCCGCAACTATGGCTACACCTTC	CASSLPGREGFRNYGYTF
17	TRBD1	-	TRBJ2-7	TRBV27	TGTGCCAGCAGTTCCCAATGGTCGGGGACAGGGGGCTACGAGCAGTACTTC	CASSSQWSGTGGYEQYF
15	-	few	TRBJ2-1	TRBV10-3	TGTGCCGTGATGAAACCGGGACATCCCTACAATGAGCAGTTCTTC	CAVMKPGHPYNEQFF
12	-	-	TRBJ1-5	TRBV6-6	TGTGCCAGTGGTAGCAGCAATCAGCCCCAGCATTTT	CASGSSNQPQHF
15	-	-	TRBJ1-2	TRBV7-8	TGTGCCAGCAGCTTAGTCCGGGGGACTAACTATGGCTACACCTTC	CASSLVRGTNYGYTF